A selection of T cell receptor beta chains follows, all from one sample in a study of cytomegalovirus exposure and HLA in healthy donors. Assay used: immunoSEQ multiplex PCR; TCRdb lists only in-frame clones, some missing. This sample has some 170,000 clones; 86% occur once, and the top ten carry around 5%. The material sequenced was PBMCs. Receptor source: a woman in her 30s in good health and CMV-seronegative. The CDR3 runs from the conserved cysteine through the conserved F or W. D genes are given only for firm matches. Not all rows give a size; the values are once, few, many and, for expanded clones, a class.

TRBJ2-7	NA	NA	TRBV5-1	TGCGCCAGCAGCTTGGCTAGCTCCTCCTACGAGCAGTACTTC	CASSLASSSYEQYF
TRBJ2-7	NA	TRBD2	TRBV30	TGTGCCTGCGGACTAGCGGGTCGCTACGAGCAGTACTTC	CACGLAGRYEQYF
TRBJ1-2	NA	TRBD1	TRBV28	TGTGCCAGCAGGTCGACAGGGGAAGATGGCTACACCTTC	CASRSTGEDGYTF
TRBJ2-7	NA	NA	TRBV4-1	TGCGCCAGCAGCCAAGATCCTCCAGGATCCTACGAGCAGTACTTC	CASSQDPPGSYEQYF
TRBJ1-4	once	NA	TRBV2	TGTGCCAGCAGTGTCCTTGCCGGGAATGGTGAAAAACTGTTTTTT	CASSVLAGNGEKLFF
TRBJ2-7	NA	NA	TRBV7-3	TGTGCCAGCAGCTTAAGTGGAGGGCGATCCTACGAGCAGTACTTC	CASSLSGGRSYEQYF
TRBJ1-2	NA	NA	TRBV27	TGTGCCAGCAGTTTATTCCGTGACACCCCTACCCATGGCTACACCTTC	CASSLFRDTPTHGYTF
TRBJ1-4	NA	NA	TRBV4-3	TGCGCCAGCAGCCAAAGTCATCGGCCCAAGCCGCAGACAACTAATGAAAAACTGTTTTTT	CASSQSHRPKPQTTNEKLFF
TRBJ1-5	NA	NA	TRBV27	TGTGCCAGCAGGTATGCAGGGTTCAATCAGCCCCAGCATTTT	CASRYAGFNQPQHF
TRBJ1-5	NA	TRBD1	TRBV6-1	TGTGCCAGCAGTTCAGGGGGCCCCGGCGGCCAGCCCCAGCATTTT	CASSSGGPGGQPQHF
TRBJ2-1	NA	NA	TRBV2	TGTGCCAGCAGTGAGGCAGGGGTAATCAGAAATGAGCAGTTCTTC	CASSEAGVIRNEQFF